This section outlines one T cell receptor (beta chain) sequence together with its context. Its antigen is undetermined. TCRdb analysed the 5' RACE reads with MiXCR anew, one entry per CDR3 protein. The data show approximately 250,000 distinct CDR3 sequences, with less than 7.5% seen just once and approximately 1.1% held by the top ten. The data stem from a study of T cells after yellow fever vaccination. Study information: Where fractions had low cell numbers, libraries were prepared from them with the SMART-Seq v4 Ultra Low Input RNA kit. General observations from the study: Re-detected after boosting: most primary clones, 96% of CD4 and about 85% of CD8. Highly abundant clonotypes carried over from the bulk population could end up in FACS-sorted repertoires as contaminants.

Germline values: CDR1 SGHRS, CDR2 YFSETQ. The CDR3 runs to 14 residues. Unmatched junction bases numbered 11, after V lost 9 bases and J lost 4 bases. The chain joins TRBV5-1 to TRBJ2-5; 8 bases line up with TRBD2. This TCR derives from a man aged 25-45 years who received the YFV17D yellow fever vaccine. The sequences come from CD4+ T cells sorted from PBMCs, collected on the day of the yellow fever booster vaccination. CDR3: CATSTSGYPETQYF. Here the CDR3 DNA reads TGCGCCACCTCAACTAGCGGCTACCCAGAGACCCAGTACTTC. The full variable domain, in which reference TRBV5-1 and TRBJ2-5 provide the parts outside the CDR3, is KAGVTQTPRYLIKTRGQQVTLSCSPISGHRSVSWYQQTPGQGLQFLFEYFSETQRNKGNFPGRFSGRQFSNSRSEMNVSTLELGDSALYLCATSTSGYPETQYFGPGTRLLVL.